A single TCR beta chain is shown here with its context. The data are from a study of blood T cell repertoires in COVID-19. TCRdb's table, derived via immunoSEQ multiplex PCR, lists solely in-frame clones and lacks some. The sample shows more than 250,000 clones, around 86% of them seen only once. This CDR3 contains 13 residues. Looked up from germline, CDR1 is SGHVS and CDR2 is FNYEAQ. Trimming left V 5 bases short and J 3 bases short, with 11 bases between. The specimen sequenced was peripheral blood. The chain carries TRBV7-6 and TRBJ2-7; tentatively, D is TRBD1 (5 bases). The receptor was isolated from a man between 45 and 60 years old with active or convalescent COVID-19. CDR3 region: CASSPGHDYEQYF. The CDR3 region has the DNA TGTGCCAGCAGCCCAGGACACGACTACGAGCAGTACTTC.